The clone carrying this TCR beta chain showed up many times. As yet, its antigen is unknown. These data originate in a study of T cell repertoires in cytomegalovirus infection. TCRdb called the reads again in MiXCR, with one record for every CDR3 protein. The sample records 45,000 to 50,000 distinct CDR3 sequences, approximately 20% being singletons. The V segment lost 2 bases and the J segment 7 bases; nucleotides outside the gene matches: 7. This CDR3 comprises 15 residues. CDR1 is SGHTA and CDR2 is FQGNSA in the germline V gene. Material: CD8+ T cells from cultured PBMCs, obtained from culture after CMV antigen stimulation. The chain couples TRBV7-2 to TRBJ1-4; 7 bases match TRBD1. The sequence was obtained from a human donor in good health (CMV status not recorded). Some clones in this sample may be carry-over from other donors' samples. The CDR3 here is CASSLKDRPLEKLFF. The CDR3 DNA reads TGTGCCAGCAGCTTAAAGGACAGGCCCCTTGAAAAACTGTTTTTT.